A single sample is the source of the 14 T cell receptor beta chains below, sequenced in a study of T cells in Graves' hyperthyroidism and ophthalmopathy. Amplification of TCR beta CDR3 regions was performed using RNA transcripts as template. A set of HTBI primers served as the primers for a first-round RT-PCR of the TCR CDR3. MiXCR, applied by TCRdb to the multiplex PCR reads, yields one record per CDR3 protein. Among around 340,000 distinct CDR3 sequences listed, about 17% were seen once. The sequenced material came from blood. The origin of the receptors is a woman between 25 and 40 years old with Graves' hyperthyroidism that later progressed to Graves' ophthalmopathy.

The V call is TRBV10-1, the J call TRBJ1-1; the D is unclear. Germline values: CDR1 WNHNN, CDR2 SYGVQD (reference sequence). The CDR3 is 14 residues long. Trimming removed 0 bases from V and 0 bases from J, with 5 bases in between. This CDR3 reads CASSESIVNTEAFF. CDR3 nucleotides: TGCGCCAGCAGTGAGTCGATTGTGAACACTGAAGCTTTCTTT.

About this clonotype: Given the absence of the conserved phenylalanine or tryptophan at the CDR3 end, a read error is likely. The gene calls are TRBV27 and TRBJ1-2; TRBD1 agrees at 7 bases. CDR1 MNHEY and CDR2 SMNVEV come from the germline V gene (reference sequence). With V trimmed by 2 bases and J by 4 bases, 10 bases remained unmatched. This CDR3 region has 16 residues. The CDR3 loop reads CASSLPRQGGIYGYTL. CDR3 sequence (DNA): TGTGCCAGCAGTTTACCCCGGCAAGGGGGCATCTATGGCTACACCCTC.

This clonotype was counted many times. The J gene is TRBJ1-5, the V gene TRBV20-1, with D perhaps TRBD1 (5 bases). This CDR3 region has 15 residues. Per germline, CDR1 DFQATT and CDR2 SNEGSKA (reference sequence). Trimming pared 1 base from V and 7 bases from J, leaving 17 bases between. The CDR3: CSARGASGDGQPQHF. CDR3 sequence (DNA): TGCAGTGCTAGAGGAGCGTCGGGGGACGGCCAGCCCCAGCATTTT.

This clonotype was seen at least ten times. The chain uses TRBV12-3 or TRBV12-4 and TRBJ2-3; TRBD1 aligns across 9 bases. V was pared by 5 bases and J by 5 bases, with 8 bases of the junction left unmatched. This CDR3 has 15 residues. The CDR3 reads CASSRDREIRDTQYF. DNA for the CDR3: TGTGCCAGCAGTCGGGACAGGGAAATTAGAGATACGCAGTATTTT.

The table lists this clonotype with many counts. The J gene is TRBJ2-4, the V gene TRBV28; TRBD2 matches at 11 bases. The germline gives CDR1 MDHEN, CDR2 SYDVKM. The CDR3 length is 17 residues. Losses at the gene ends were 6 bases for V and 7 bases for J; bases not matched to a gene: 14. The CDR3 is CASSLRGSGGAMNIQYF. DNA of the CDR3: TGTGCCAGCAGCCTCAGGGGTAGCGGGGGGGCTATGAACATTCAGTACTTC.

In its sample, this clonotype was seen a few times. This sequence joins TRBV20-1 and TRBJ2-7, with D perhaps TRBD2 (6 bases). Germline CDR1 and CDR2: DFQATT and SNEGSKA (reference sequence). Trimming shortened V by 0 bases and J by 6 bases, and 15 bases separated the two germline ends. This CDR3 is built from 14 residues. The CDR3 is CSARDGGGNPEQYF. The CDR3 nucleotides read TGCAGTGCTAGAGATGGTGGAGGGAACCCCGAGCAGTACTTC.

As DNA, the CDR3 is TGCGCCAGCAGCCAAGTAGGAGCGGGCGCCGATAATGAGCAGTTCTTC. Translated: CASSQVGAGADNEQFF. This chain uses TRBV4-1 with TRBJ2-1, with D maybe TRBD2 (6 bases). The ends were cut back, 1 base at V and 7 bases at J, with 17 bases in the middle. Per the germline V gene, CDR1 is MGHRA and CDR2 is YSYEKL. CDR3 length equals 16 residues.

This chain links TRBV6-1 with TRBJ1-1; a possible D gene is TRBD1 (6 bases). The germline V gene has CDR1 MNHNS and CDR2 SASEGT. The CDR3 length is 14 residues. V was trimmed by 6 bases and J by 1 base, leaving 12 bases between them. CDR3 loop: CASSARGTNTEAFF. In nucleotides, the CDR3 is TGTGCCAGCAGCGCGAGGGGGACGAACACTGAAGCTTTCTTT.

Ten or more counts support this clonotype. The chain joins TRBV4-1 to TRBJ2-7, with D tentatively TRBD2 (6 bases). This CDR3 is built from 14 residues. The germline V gene encodes CDR1 MGHRA and CDR2 YSYEKL. Trimming shortened V by 4 bases and J by 6 bases, and 16 bases separated the two germline ends. DNA for the CDR3: TGCGCCAGCAGCCTCCCCAACCTCGGGAGCGAGCAGTACTTC. Protein product: CASSLPNLGSEQYF.

This clonotype was counted only a few times. The V and J genes are TRBV5-6 and TRBJ2-1; D is undetermined. Germline V CDR1 and CDR2: SGHDT, YYEEEE. The germline V and J ends were trimmed by 4 bases and 4 bases, with 9 bases remaining between them. CDR3 length: 13 amino acids. The CDR3: CASSPQGYNEQFF. For the CDR3, the DNA is TGTGCCAGCAGCCCGCAAGGGTACAATGAGCAGTTCTTC.

This clonotype was detected many times. This chain links TRBV27 with TRBJ2-7, with D perhaps TRBD1 (6 bases). Trimming shortened V by 3 bases and J by 6 bases, and 9 bases separated the two germline ends. Germline loops: CDR1 MNHEY, CDR2 SMNVEV (reference sequence). This CDR3 is built from 12 residues. The CDR3 spells CASSFTGSEQYF. CDR3 sequence (DNA): TGTGCCAGCAGTTTCACAGGGTCCGAGCAGTACTTC.

J is TRBJ2-1 and V is TRBV13; 9 bases line up with TRBD2. Germline lookup yields CDR1 PRHDT and CDR2 FYEKMQ (reference sequence). The CDR3 is 15 residues long. V was pared by 0 bases and J by 12 bases, with 9 bases of the junction left unmatched. This CDR3 is CASSLGGGRAWWQFF. The CDR3 coding sequence is TGTGCCAGCAGCTTAGGAGGCGGGAGGGCCTGGTGGCAGTTCTTC.

CDR3 sequence: CASSDPQPSYNEQFF. CDR3 DNA: TGTGCCAGCAGTGATCCGCAACCCTCCTACAATGAGCAGTTCTTC. V gene TRBV6-1 combines with J gene TRBJ2-1; unclear D gene. CDR3 size: 15 residues. Germline V gene sequence: CDR1 MNHNS, CDR2 SASEGT. Trimming left V 3 bases short and J 0 bases short, with 9 bases between.

This clonotype has at least ten counts. This chain links TRBV28 with TRBJ2-5; 11 nucleotides match TRBD1. Per germline, CDR1 MDHEN and CDR2 SYDVKM. With V trimmed by 5 bases and J by 5 bases, 7 bases remained unmatched. The CDR3 extends over 15 amino acids. CDR3 loop: CASSLGQGAGETQYF. CDR3 bases: TGTGCCAGCAGTCTTGGACAGGGGGCAGGGGAGACCCAGTACTTC.